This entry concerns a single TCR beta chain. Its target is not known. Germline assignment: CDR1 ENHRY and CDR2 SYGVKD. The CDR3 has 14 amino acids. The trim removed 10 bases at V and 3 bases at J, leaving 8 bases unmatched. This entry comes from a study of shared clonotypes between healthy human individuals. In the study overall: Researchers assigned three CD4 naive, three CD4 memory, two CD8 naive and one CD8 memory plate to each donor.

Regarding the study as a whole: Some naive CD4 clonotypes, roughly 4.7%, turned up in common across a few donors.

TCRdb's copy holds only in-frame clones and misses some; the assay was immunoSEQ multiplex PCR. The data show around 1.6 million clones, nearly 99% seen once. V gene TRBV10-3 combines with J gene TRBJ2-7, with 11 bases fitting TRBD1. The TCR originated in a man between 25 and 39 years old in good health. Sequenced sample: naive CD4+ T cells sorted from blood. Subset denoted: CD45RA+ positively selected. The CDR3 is CATRTGGNIYEQYF. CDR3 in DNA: TGTGCCACCCGGACAGGGGGCAATATCTACGAGCAGTACTTC.